This is a list of T cell receptor beta chains from one sample in a study of T cells after yellow fever vaccination. TCRdb reprocessed the 5' RACE reads with MiXCR, giving one entry per CDR3 protein. The table records some 420,000 distinct CDR3 sequences, 18% of them present only once. This sample comprised PBMCs, obtained before the yellow fever booster vaccination. These receptors were collected from a man aged 18 to 30 who received the YFV17D yellow fever vaccine. Each CDR3 is given with its conserved first and last residue. A D gene is named only where the DNA matches it firmly. The size entry is marked missing in some rows and otherwise reads once, few, many or a size class.

clone_size: many
d_call: NA
j_call: TRBJ2-7
v_call: TRBV18
cdr3_aa: CASSTSGYEQYF
cdr3_nt: TGTGCCAGCTCAACCTCAGGCTACGAGCAGTACTTC

clone_size: many
d_call: NA
j_call: TRBJ2-1
v_call: TRBV12-3/TRBV12-4
cdr3_aa: CASSLDDGDEQFF
cdr3_nt: TGTGCCAGCAGTTTAGACGACGGGGATGAGCAGTTCTTC

clone_size: NA
d_call: TRBD1
j_call: TRBJ2-7
v_call: TRBV27
cdr3_aa: CASSLYGTGAYEQYF
cdr3_nt: TGTGCCAGCAGTTTATATGGGACAGGGGCCTACGAGCAGTACTTC

clone_size: NA
d_call: TRBD1
j_call: TRBJ1-4
v_call: TRBV27
cdr3_aa: CASSFTSGGYEKLFF
cdr3_nt: TGTGCCAGCAGTTTCACCTCAGGGGGCTATGAAAAACTGTTTTTT

clone_size: NA
d_call: NA
j_call: TRBJ2-7
v_call: TRBV5-1
cdr3_aa: CASSLGGDYEQYF
cdr3_nt: TGCGCCAGCAGCTTGGGCGGGGACTACGAGCAGTACTTC

clone_size: few
d_call: TRBD1
j_call: TRBJ2-3
v_call: TRBV20-1
cdr3_aa: CSARDGDRATDTQYF
cdr3_nt: TGCAGTGCTAGAGATGGCGACAGGGCCACAGATACGCAGTATTTT

clone_size: few
d_call: NA
j_call: TRBJ1-6
v_call: TRBV20-1
cdr3_aa: CSARGQGSSYNSPLHF
cdr3_nt: TGCAGTGCTAGAGGTCAGGGGAGCTCCTATAATTCACCCCTCCACTTT

clone_size: NA
d_call: NA
j_call: TRBJ1-2
v_call: TRBV11-2
cdr3_aa: CASRAGGRWGGYTF
cdr3_nt: TGTGCCAGCAGAGCCGGGGGTCGTTGGGGGGGCTACACCTTC

clone_size: few
d_call: TRBD1
j_call: TRBJ2-7
v_call: TRBV7-2
cdr3_aa: CASSTGTASYEQYF
cdr3_nt: TGTGCCAGCAGCACCGGGACAGCCTCCTACGAGCAGTACTTC

clone_size: NA
d_call: TRBD2
j_call: TRBJ2-3
v_call: TRBV6-2/TRBV6-3
cdr3_aa: CASSSRTSGAPDTQYF
cdr3_nt: TGTGCCAGCAGCTCGAGGACTAGCGGGGCCCCAGATACGCAGTATTTT

clone_size: NA
d_call: TRBD1
j_call: TRBJ2-3
v_call: TRBV6-2/TRBV6-3
cdr3_aa: CASSPRGTVPSIDTQYF
cdr3_nt: TGTGCCAGCAGCCCGCGAGGGACAGTACCATCGATAGATACGCAGTATTTT

clone_size: few
d_call: NA
j_call: TRBJ2-1
v_call: TRBV7-2
cdr3_aa: CASRRTGSSYNEQFF
cdr3_nt: TGTGCCAGCAGACGCACAGGGAGCTCCTACAATGAGCAGTTCTTC

clone_size: NA
d_call: NA
j_call: TRBJ1-1
v_call: TRBV19
cdr3_aa: CASMVSRTEAFF
cdr3_nt: TGTGCCAGTATGGTAAGCCGCACTGAAGCTTTCTTT

clone_size: NA
d_call: NA
j_call: TRBJ1-5
v_call: TRBV12-3/TRBV12-4
cdr3_aa: CASSPDGGFSQPQHF
cdr3_nt: TGTGCCAGCAGCCCCGACGGGGGCTTTAGTCAGCCCCAGCATTTT

clone_size: NA
d_call: NA
j_call: TRBJ2-3
v_call: TRBV27
cdr3_aa: CASRRPLADTQYF
cdr3_nt: TGTGCCAGCAGACGTCCTCTAGCAGATACGCAGTATTTT

clone_size: few
d_call: NA
j_call: TRBJ2-7
v_call: TRBV6-2/TRBV6-3
cdr3_aa: CASEDHLYEQYF
cdr3_nt: TGTGCCAGCGAAGACCATCTCTACGAGCAGTACTTC

clone_size: few
d_call: TRBD1
j_call: TRBJ2-7
v_call: TRBV7-9
cdr3_aa: CASSPPPDRGYEQYF
cdr3_nt: TGTGCCAGCAGCCCCCCCCCGGACAGGGGGTACGAGCAGTACTTC

clone_size: NA
d_call: NA
j_call: TRBJ2-7
v_call: TRBV4-1
cdr3_aa: CASSQEETGKFYEQYF
cdr3_nt: TGCGCCAGCAGCCAAGAAGAAACAGGGAAATTTTACGAGCAGTACTTC

clone_size: NA
d_call: NA
j_call: TRBJ2-1
v_call: TRBV7-9
cdr3_aa: CASSRRQQGHILYNEQFF
cdr3_nt: TGTGCCAGCAGCCGACGACAACAGGGTCATATCCTGTACAATGAGCAGTTCTTC

clone_size: NA
d_call: NA
j_call: TRBJ2-5
v_call: TRBV20-1
cdr3_aa: CSARDRRAPETQYF
cdr3_nt: TGCAGTGCTAGAGACCGACGAGCCCCAGAGACCCAGTACTTC

clone_size: few
d_call: TRBD1
j_call: TRBJ2-7
v_call: TRBV6-6
cdr3_aa: CASKMDRRRHEQYF
cdr3_nt: TGTGCCAGCAAAATGGACAGGCGGCGCCACGAGCAGTACTTC

clone_size: NA
d_call: TRBD1
j_call: TRBJ1-1
v_call: TRBV4-1
cdr3_aa: CASSQDPDRATEAFF
cdr3_nt: TGCGCCAGCAGCCAAGATCCGGACAGGGCCACTGAAGCTTTCTTT

clone_size: NA
d_call: NA
j_call: TRBJ2-3
v_call: TRBV10-3
cdr3_aa: CAISEQRQSTDTQYF
cdr3_nt: TGTGCCATCAGTGAACAGAGACAAAGCACAGATACGCAGTATTTT

clone_size: NA
d_call: NA
j_call: TRBJ1-2
v_call: TRBV6-2/TRBV6-3
cdr3_aa: CASSYGTLYGYTF
cdr3_nt: TGTGCCAGCAGTTACGGGACCCTTTATGGCTACACCTTC

clone_size: NA
d_call: NA
j_call: TRBJ2-1
v_call: TRBV4-1
cdr3_aa: CASSQEPDGFEEQFF
cdr3_nt: TGCGCCAGCAGCCAAGAGCCGGACGGCTTCGAGGAGCAGTTCTTC

clone_size: few
d_call: TRBD2
j_call: TRBJ2-5
v_call: TRBV6-6
cdr3_aa: CASSSPQRGGETQYF
cdr3_nt: TGTGCCAGCAGTTCCCCCCAACGGGGGGGGGAGACCCAGTACTTC

clone_size: few
d_call: NA
j_call: TRBJ1-4
v_call: TRBV29-1
cdr3_aa: CSVLDGATNEKLFF
cdr3_nt: TGCAGCGTTTTAGACGGGGCAACTAATGAAAAACTGTTTTTT

clone_size: few
d_call: NA
j_call: TRBJ2-5
v_call: TRBV5-1
cdr3_aa: CASSPRGGGETQYF
cdr3_nt: TGCGCCAGCAGCCCGAGGGGGGGAGGCGAGACCCAGTACTTC